This section outlines one TCR beta chain sequence together with its context. This entry comes from a study of T cell changes during pregnancy in multiple sclerosis. Some clones are missing from TCRdb's copy, which holds only in-frame ones; the method was immunoSEQ multiplex PCR. Of approximately 50,000 clones listed, approximately 92% are singletons. The germline V gene has CDR1 MNHNY and CDR2 SVGAGI (reference sequence). Trimming took 2 bases from V and 2 from J, leaving 9 bases between them. The CDR3 contains 14 residues. This chain joins TRBV6-6 and TRBJ1-1; D not resolved. The material was CD4+ T cells from peripheral blood mononuclear cells, obtained in the third trimester of pregnancy. This sequence was found in a female donor with multiple sclerosis, enrolled in a pregnancy study. The CDR3 DNA reads as TGTGCCAGCAGTTACGGGCATTACAACACTGAAGCTTTCTTT. Amino acids: CASSYGHYNTEAFF.